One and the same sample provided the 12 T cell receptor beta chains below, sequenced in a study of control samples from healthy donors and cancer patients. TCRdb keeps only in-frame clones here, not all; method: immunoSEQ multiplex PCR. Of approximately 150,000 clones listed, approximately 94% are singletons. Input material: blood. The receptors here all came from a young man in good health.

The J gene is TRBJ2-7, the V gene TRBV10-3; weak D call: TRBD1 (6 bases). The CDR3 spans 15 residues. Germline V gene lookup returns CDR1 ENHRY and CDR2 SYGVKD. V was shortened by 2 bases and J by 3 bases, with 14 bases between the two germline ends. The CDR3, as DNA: TGTGCCATCAGTGAGGATTTAAAGGACAGCTACGAGCAGTACTTC. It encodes CAISEDLKDSYEQYF.

For the CDR3, the DNA is TGTGCCTGGAGTGGGGGTTTATATCAGCCCCAGCATTTT. This gives the protein CAWSGGLYQPQHF. V and J are TRBV30 and TRBJ1-5; D is ambiguous. Trimming took off 1 base at V and 5 bases at J, with 9 bases between the two ends. Germline V gives CDR1 GTSNPN, CDR2 SVGIG (reference sequence). This CDR3 has 13 residues.

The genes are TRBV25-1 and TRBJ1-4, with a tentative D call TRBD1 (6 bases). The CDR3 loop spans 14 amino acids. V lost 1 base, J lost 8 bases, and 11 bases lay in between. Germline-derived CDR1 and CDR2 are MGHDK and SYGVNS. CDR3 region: CASSESGAGEKLFF. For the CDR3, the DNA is TGTGCCAGCAGTGAATCAGGGGCTGGCGAAAAACTGTTTTTT.

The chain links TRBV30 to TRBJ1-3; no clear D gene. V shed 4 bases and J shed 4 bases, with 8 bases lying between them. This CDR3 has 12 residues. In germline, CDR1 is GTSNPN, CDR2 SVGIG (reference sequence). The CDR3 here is CAWNPGGNTIYF. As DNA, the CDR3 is TGTGCCTGGAACCCAGGCGGAAACACCATATATTTT.

CDR3 nucleotides: TGTGCCAGCAGTTTTAGCATCTCCGGGACACTCTATCCCCTCCACTTT. It is translated as CASSFSISGTLYPLHF. V and J are TRBV27 and TRBJ1-6, with D possibly being TRBD1 (6 bases). Germline V gene lookup returns CDR1 MNHEY and CDR2 SMNVEV (reference sequence). V lost 3 bases, J lost 13 bases, and 22 bases lay in between. The CDR3 is 16 residues long.

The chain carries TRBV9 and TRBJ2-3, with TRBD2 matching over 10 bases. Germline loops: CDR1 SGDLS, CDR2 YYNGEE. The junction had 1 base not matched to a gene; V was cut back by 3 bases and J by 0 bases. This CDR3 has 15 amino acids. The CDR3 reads CASSERGGSTDTQYF. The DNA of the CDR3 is TGTGCCAGCAGCGAGCGGGGGGGCAGCACAGATACGCAGTATTTT.

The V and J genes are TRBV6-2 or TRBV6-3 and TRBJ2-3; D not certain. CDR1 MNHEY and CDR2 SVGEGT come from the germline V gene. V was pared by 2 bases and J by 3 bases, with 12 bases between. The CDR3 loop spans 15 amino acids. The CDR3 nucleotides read TGTGCCAGCAGTTACCCAAAGACGCTGACAGATACGCAGTATTTT. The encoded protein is CASSYPKTLTDTQYF.

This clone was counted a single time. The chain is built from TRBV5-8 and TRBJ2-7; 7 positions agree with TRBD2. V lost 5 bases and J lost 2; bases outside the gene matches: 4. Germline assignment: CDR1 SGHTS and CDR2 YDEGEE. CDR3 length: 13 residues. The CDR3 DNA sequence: TGTGCCAGCAGGGCTAGCGGAACCTACGAGCAGTACTTC. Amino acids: CASRASGTYEQYF.

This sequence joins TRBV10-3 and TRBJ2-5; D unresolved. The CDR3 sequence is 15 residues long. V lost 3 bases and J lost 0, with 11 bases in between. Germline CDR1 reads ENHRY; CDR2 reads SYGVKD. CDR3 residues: CAISDPEQDQETQYF. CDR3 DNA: TGTGCCATCAGTGACCCCGAGCAGGACCAAGAGACCCAGTACTTC.

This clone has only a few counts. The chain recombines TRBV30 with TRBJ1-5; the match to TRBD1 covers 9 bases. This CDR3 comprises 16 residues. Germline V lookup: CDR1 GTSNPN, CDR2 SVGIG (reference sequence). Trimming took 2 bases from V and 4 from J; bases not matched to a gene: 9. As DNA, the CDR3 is TGTGCCTGGAGTAGGCCGGACAGGGGTTCGAATCAGCCCCAGCATTTT. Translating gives CAWSRPDRGSNQPQHF.

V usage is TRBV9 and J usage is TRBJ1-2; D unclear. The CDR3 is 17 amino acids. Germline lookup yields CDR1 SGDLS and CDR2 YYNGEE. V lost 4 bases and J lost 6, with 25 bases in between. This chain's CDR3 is CASSRALTPYRNNGYTF. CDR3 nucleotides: TGTGCCAGCAGCCGGGCCTTAACCCCCTACCGGAATAATGGCTACACCTTC.

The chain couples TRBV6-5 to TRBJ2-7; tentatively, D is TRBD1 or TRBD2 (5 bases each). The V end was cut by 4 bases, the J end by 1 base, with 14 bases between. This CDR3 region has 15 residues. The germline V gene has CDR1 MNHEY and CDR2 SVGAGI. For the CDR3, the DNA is TGTGCCAGCAGTTTTGCGAGGGGTTATTCCTACGAGCAGTACTTC. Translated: CASSFARGYSYEQYF.